This T cell receptor (beta chain) was sequenced during a study of blood T cell repertoires in COVID-19. The assay was immunoSEQ multiplex PCR, and TCRdb's table has in-frame clones only and misses some. This repertoire shows about 350,000 clones, less than 90% found once; its top ten account for 1%. This clone was recorded once. Trimming stripped 0 bases from V and 2 bases from J, with 14 bases between. The length of the CDR3 is 17 residues. Germline V gene lookup returns CDR1 LNHDA and CDR2 SQIVND (reference sequence). The clonotype was recovered from a woman between 25 and 40 years old who had recovered from COVID-19. Sequencing used PBMCs or T cells enriched from blood (not recorded which). This chain uses TRBV19 with TRBJ1-5; D gene unclear. The chain's CDR3 is CASSIDPPPGGNQPQHF. CDR3 bases: TGTGCCAGTAGTATAGACCCTCCCCCGGGTGGCAATCAGCCCCAGCATTTT.